This T cell receptor beta chain originates from a study of OX40 agonist ivuxolimab in advanced cancers. Study-wide points: Nonresponders included some who also had low normalized T-cell clonal expansion. There was clonal expansion of CD4+ and CD8+ blood T cells by week 6 at 0.1 to 3.0 mg/kg.

Remarks on this clone: Its target is unknown.

This table comes from immunoSEQ multiplex PCR, and its TCRdb copy is limited to in-frame clones, with some not included. In the table there are 90,000 to 100,000 clones, around 90% of which are singletons. Systemic immunosuppression or a history of autoimmune disease excluded patients. On cycle 4 day 1 and cycle 7 day 1, as well as at baseline, blood was sampled. Germline CDR1 is MNHEY and CDR2 is SVGAGI. Trimming took 6 bases from V and 4 from J, leaving 16 bases between them. This CDR3 is built from 14 residues. The material sequenced was CD4+ or CD8+ T cells sorted from blood, taken in a trial of the OX40 agonist ivuxolimab. The chain combines TRBV6-5 with TRBJ2-7; D is possibly TRBD1 or TRBD2 (5 bases each). This receptor was obtained from an adult with an advanced solid tumor such as melanoma, head and neck, liver or kidney cancer. The CDR3 nucleotides are TGTGCCAGCAGCCGTGCCGGGACCCAGTACGAGCAGTACTTC. It encodes CASSRAGTQYEQYF.